Included here is one T cell receptor beta chain sequence, with context. Its antigen is not known. Isolated RNA was reverse transcribed in full, so expressed TCRB transcripts were sequenced. TCRdb's copy holds only in-frame clones and misses some; the assay was immunoSEQ multiplex PCR. The data show 300,000 to 350,000 clones, roughly a fifth seen once. This sample was included in a study of beta chain features in type 1 diabetes. Study details: Patient and healthy donor groups were alike in age, gender and cell yields. Study findings and constraints: In the patient group, naive, central memory and Treg TCRB repertoires seemed more alike than in the healthy donor group.

The CDR3 is 14 amino acids. Trimming took 0 bases from V and 8 from J; bases not matched to a gene: 7. Germline CDR1 SGHRS, CDR2 YFSETQ. The V gene is TRBV5-1, the J gene TRBJ1-2; 7 positions agree with TRBD1. The sequencing sample was made of naive CD4+ T cells from blood. The sequence was obtained from a woman younger than 35 in good health. The CDR3: CASSLEGQARGYTF. CDR3 nucleotides: TGCGCCAGCAGCTTGGAAGGACAGGCACGGGGCTACACCTTC.